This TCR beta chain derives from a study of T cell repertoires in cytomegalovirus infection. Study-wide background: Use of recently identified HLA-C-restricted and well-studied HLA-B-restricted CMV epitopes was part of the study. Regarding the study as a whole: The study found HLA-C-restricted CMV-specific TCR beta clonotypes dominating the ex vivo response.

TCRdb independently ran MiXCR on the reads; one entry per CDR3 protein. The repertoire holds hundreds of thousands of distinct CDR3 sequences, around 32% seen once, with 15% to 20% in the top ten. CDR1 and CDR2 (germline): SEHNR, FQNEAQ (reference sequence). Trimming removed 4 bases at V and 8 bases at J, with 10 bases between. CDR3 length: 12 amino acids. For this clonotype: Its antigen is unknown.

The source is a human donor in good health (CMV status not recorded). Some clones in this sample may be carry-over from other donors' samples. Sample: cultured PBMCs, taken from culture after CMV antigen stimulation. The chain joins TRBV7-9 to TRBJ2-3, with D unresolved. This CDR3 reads CASSSPMTTQYF. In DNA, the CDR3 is TGTGCCAGCAGCTCGCCCATGACTACGCAGTATTTT.